Below are 30 T cell receptor beta chains sequenced from a single sample in a study of primary melanoma T cells and metastatic recurrence. Repertoires were generated with immunoSEQ multiplex PCR, while TCRdb's copy carries only in-frame clones and drops some. Counted here are 120 to 150 clones, 82% occurring once; the ten biggest clones make up around 15%. The sequenced sample was melanoma tumor tissue. These receptor sequences come from a human donor with melanoma.

This chain connects TRBV15 to TRBJ1-3, with a possible D match to TRBD1 (5 bases). Germline CDR1 is LNHNV and CDR2 is YYDKDF (reference sequence). V was trimmed by 0 bases and J by 0 bases, leaving 15 bases between them. The CDR3 has 18 residues. CDR3 nucleotide sequence: TGTGCCACCAGCAGAGATCAGGGTCCATGGCTCTCTGGAAACACCATATATTTT. Translation gives CATSRDQGPWLSGNTIYF.

The chain links TRBV5-1 to TRBJ1-1, with TRBD1 identical over 7 bases. The CDR3 is 17 amino acids. The germline V gene has CDR1 SGHRS and CDR2 YFSETQ. V lost 4 bases to trimming and J lost 0 bases; unmatched junction nucleotides: 12. The CDR3 nucleotides are TGCGCCAGCAGCGGAATACCGGGACAGCTATTGAACACTGAAGCTTTCTTT. It codes for CASSGIPGQLLNTEAFF.

This clone was detected only a few times. The CDR3 DNA reads as TGTGCCAGCAGGAGGGGGGATCTTGAAAAACTGTTTTTT. Encoded protein: CASRRGDLEKLFF. This chain joins TRBV28 and TRBJ1-4; possible D gene TRBD1, 6 bases. The length of the CDR3 is 13 residues. Germline CDR1 is MDHEN and CDR2 is SYDVKM. The germline V and J ends were trimmed by 6 bases and 7 bases, with 12 bases remaining between them.

This rearrangement joins TRBV29-1 to TRBJ2-5, with D possibly being TRBD1 (6 bases). Looked up from germline, CDR1 is SQVTM and CDR2 is ANQGSEA. Trimming stripped 4 bases from V and 5 bases from J, with 14 bases between. The CDR3 has 13 amino acids. The CDR3 DNA is TGCAGCGTTGGAAGAGGACAGCGGGAGACCCAGTACTTC. It translates to CSVGRGQRETQYF.

The V call is TRBV19, the J call TRBJ1-5; D is possibly TRBD1 (5 bases). This CDR3 spans 12 amino acids. Trimming took off 9 bases at V and 7 bases at J, with 13 bases between the two ends. Germline V lookup: CDR1 LNHDA, CDR2 SQIVND (reference sequence). CDR3 bases: TGTGCCAGCCGGGGGGGTGCGCAGCCCCAGCATTTT. Translated, it gives CASRGGAQPQHF.

The chain has TRBV5-1 and TRBJ2-7; 8 bases align to TRBD1. From germline, CDR1 is SGHRS and CDR2 YFSETQ. The CDR3 covers 15 residues. The V gene end was trimmed by 0 bases and the J gene end by 7 bases; junction bases not matched to a gene: 9. CDR3 bases: TGCGCCAGCAGCTTGGATATGGACAGGGTTCGGGAGCAGTACTTC. This encodes CASSLDMDRVREQYF. Full variable domain (outside the CDR3, taken from reference TRBV5-1 and TRBJ2-7): KAGVTQTPRYLIKTRGQQVTLSCSPISGHRSVSWYQQTPGQGLQFLFEYFSETQRNKGNFPGRFSGRQFSNSRSEMNVSTLELGDSALYLCASSLDMDRVREQYFGPGTRLTVT.

The V call is TRBV29-1, the J call TRBJ1-5; no definite D call. With 4 bases removed from V and 6 bases from J, the gap between germline ends came to 22 bases. Germline-derived CDR1 and CDR2 are SQVTM and ANQGSEA. The CDR3 has 16 amino acids. The CDR3 DNA reads as TGCAGCGTTGTGTTTCAGAGCGACTTGGGCCGTCAGCCCCAGCATTTT. Translation gives CSVVFQSDLGRQPQHF.

The chain joins TRBV6-4 to TRBJ1-5, with TRBD1 identical over 8 bases. The V gene's germline CDR1 is MRHNA and CDR2 SNTAGT. With V trimmed by 5 bases and J by 6 bases, 12 bases remained unmatched. The CDR3 has 16 residues. CDR3 protein: CASSYLGRGPGQPQHF. The CDR3 DNA is TGTGCCAGCAGTTACTTGGGCAGGGGGCCAGGTCAGCCCCAGCATTTT.

V gene TRBV6-8 combines with J gene TRBJ2-2; the match to TRBD1 covers 7 bases. Looked up from germline, CDR1 is MNHGY and CDR2 is SAAAGT. With 5 bases clipped from V and 3 bases from J, the junction kept 3 bases outside the gene matches. The length of the CDR3 is 14 residues. CDR3 region: CASSAQGDTGELFF. CDR3 coding DNA: TGTGCCAGCAGTGCCCAGGGGGACACCGGGGAGCTGTTTTTT.

The rearrangement links TRBV11-3 to TRBJ1-6, with D unclear. The CDR3 covers 16 residues. The germline V gene encodes CDR1 SGHNT and CDR2 YENEEA. The V and J ends lost 1 base and 4 bases respectively, with 11 bases between them. In DNA form, the CDR3 reads TGTGCCAGCAGCTTAGTATCGGCAGATTATAATTCACCCCTCCACTTT. It encodes CASSLVSADYNSPLHF.

Regarding this clone: A read error may produce the germline difference seen at one junction end. At least one base is unread or ambiguous, so its residue appears as X. The rearrangement joins TRBV18 to TRBJ2-5; the match to TRBD2 covers 8 bases. The CDR3 is 16 amino acids. CDR1 is KGHSH and CDR2 is LQKENI in the germline V gene. The CDR3 bases are TGTGCCAGCTCACTGGGCGCGGGGGGACCCCAAGAGAYCCAGTACTTC. Translating gives CASSLGAGGPQEXQYF.

V is TRBV18 and J is TRBJ1-5; D ambiguous. Trimming stripped 3 bases from V and 4 bases from J, with 13 bases between. The CDR3 runs to 15 residues. Germline V CDR1 and CDR2: KGHSH, LQKENI. CDR3 nucleotide sequence: TGTGCCAGCTCACCTCTGGGAGGCCCGAATCAGCCCCAGCATTTT. Its translation: CASSPLGGPNQPQHF. Full variable domain (rest looked up from reference TRBV18 and TRBJ1-5): NAGVMQNPRHLVRRRGQEARLRCSPMKGHSHVYWYRQLPEEGLKFMVYLQKENIIDESGMPKERFSAEFPKEGPSILRIQQVVRGDSAAYFCASSPLGGPNQPQHFGDGTRLSIL.

The chain joins TRBV10-2 to TRBJ2-3, with TRBD2 matching over 9 bases. With 6 bases clipped from V and 4 bases from J, the junction kept 8 bases outside the gene matches. CDR3 length: 15 residues. Germline lookup yields CDR1 WSHSY and CDR2 SAAADI. The CDR3, as DNA: TGCGCCAGCAGCCCGGGACTAGCAGCTGCAGATACGCAGTATTTT. Encoded protein: CASSPGLAAADTQYF.

The J gene is TRBJ2-7, the V gene TRBV11-3; a possible D gene is TRBD1 (5 bases). V gave up 1 base and J gave up 5 bases, with 18 bases separating them. The germline gives CDR1 SGHNT, CDR2 YENEEA. The CDR3 contains 16 residues. The CDR3 loop is CASSLVRAGRLHEQYF. CDR3 sequence (DNA): TGTGCCAGCAGCTTAGTTAGGGCAGGGCGTCTCCACGAGCAGTACTTC.

By frequency in the sample, this clone is hyperexpanded. The chain has TRBV18 and TRBJ1-1, with a possible D match to TRBD1 (6 bases). V dropped 2 bases and J dropped 4 bases, with 14 bases sitting between them. In germline, CDR1 is KGHSH, CDR2 LQKENI. The CDR3 spans 15 residues. This CDR3 reads CASSPVQGKGTEAFF. The CDR3 DNA is TGTGCCAGCTCACCAGTGCAGGGGAAGGGCACTGAAGCTTTCTTT. The full variable domain, its missing parts supplied by reference TRBV18 and TRBJ1-1, is NAGVMQNPRHLVRRRGQEARLRCSPMKGHSHVYWYRQLPEEGLKFMVYLQKENIIDESGMPKERFSAEFPKEGPSILRIQQVVRGDSAAYFCASSPVQGKGTEAFFGQGTRLTVV.

The V and J genes are TRBV11-3 and TRBJ1-4; 7 bases map to TRBD1. V shed 2 bases and J 8 bases; nucleotides not matched to a gene: 11. The CDR3 loop spans 16 amino acids. The germline gives CDR1 SGHNT, CDR2 YENEEA. CDR3 in DNA: TGTGCCAGCAGCTTAAATCCCGGGACAGCGAACGAAAAACTGTTTTTT. This codes for CASSLNPGTANEKLFF.

This chain uses TRBV6-8 with TRBJ1-2; D is perhaps TRBD1 (5 bases). V lost 4 bases and J 7 bases, leaving 19 bases between the germline ends. Germline-derived CDR1 and CDR2 are MNHGY and SAAAGT. The CDR3 spans 15 residues. The CDR3 protein is CASSSAAQGWSGYTF. The CDR3 DNA reads as TGTGCCAGCAGTTCCGCTGCTCAGGGTTGGAGTGGCTACACCTTC.

This clone was observed a handful of times. This chain links TRBV30 with TRBJ2-7, with a weak D call TRBD2 (6 bases). Germline CDR1 and CDR2: GTSNPN and SVGIG (reference sequence). The V end was cut by 5 bases, the J end by 7 bases, with 18 bases between. The CDR3 has 13 amino acids. In DNA form, the CDR3 reads TGTGCCTGGTCCCTAGGCGGGGTTCAGGAGCAGTACTTC. It encodes CAWSLGGVQEQYF.

The chain uses TRBV11-3 and TRBJ2-5, with D possibly matching TRBD1 (6 bases). Germline CDR1 SGHNT, CDR2 YENEEA. V lost 1 base and J 4 bases, leaving 10 bases between the germline ends. CDR3 size: 14 residues. The CDR3, as DNA: TGTGCCAGCAGCTTAGGAGGGGACATAGAGACCCAGTACTTC. Its translation is CASSLGGDIETQYF.

J is TRBJ1-2 and V is TRBV28; TRBD1 matches at 7 bases. In germline, CDR1 is MDHEN, CDR2 SYDVKM. Trimming removed 2 bases from V and 5 bases from J; junction bases left unmatched: 11. The CDR3 totals 16 residues. The CDR3 reads CASSLDGQAGGYGYTF. The CDR3, as DNA: TGTGCCAGCAGTTTAGATGGGCAGGCAGGGGGTTATGGCTACACCTTC.

The chain is built from TRBV10-3 and TRBJ1-5; D call uncertain. The V and J ends lost 4 bases and 5 bases respectively, with 6 bases between them. The germline V gene encodes CDR1 ENHRY and CDR2 SYGVKD. This CDR3 comprises 12 residues. DNA for the CDR3: TGTGCCATCAGTGCTGTAGATCAGCCCCAGCATTTT. Translation: CAISAVDQPQHF.

The V call is TRBV14, the J call TRBJ1-6; no firm D call. V was pared by 4 bases and J by 12 bases, with 10 bases between. Germline-derived CDR1 and CDR2 are SGHDN and FVKESK. There are 12 residues in the CDR3. CDR3 coding DNA: TGTGCCAGCAGCCTTATAGGGATACCCCTCCACTTT. Protein product: CASSLIGIPLHF.

The rearrangement uses TRBV19 and TRBJ1-5; D ambiguous. Trimming left V 5 bases short and J 5 bases short, with 10 bases between. CDR1 and CDR2 (germline): LNHDA, SQIVND (reference sequence). The CDR3 totals 13 residues. The CDR3 DNA reads as TGTGCCAGTAGTTTTGGCGGTCATCAGCCCCAGCATTTT. Translation gives CASSFGGHQPQHF.

The CDR3 sequence: CASSISTDRYGYTF. The CDR3 DNA follows: TGTGCCAGTAGTATCTCGACAGACCGCTATGGCTACACCTTC. The J gene is TRBJ1-2, the V gene TRBV19, with D possibly TRBD1 on 5 matching bases. Trimming took off 3 bases at V and 4 bases at J, with 12 bases between the two ends. This CDR3 region has 14 residues. Germline loops: CDR1 LNHDA, CDR2 SQIVND (reference sequence).

V usage is TRBV27 and J usage is TRBJ2-1; possible D gene TRBD2, 5 bases. Trimming removed 0 bases from V and 0 bases from J, with 12 bases in between. This CDR3 is 17 amino acids long. Germline V gene sequence: CDR1 MNHEY, CDR2 SMNVEV (reference sequence). The CDR3 region is CASSLSASTSSYNEQFF. CDR3 sequence (DNA): TGTGCCAGCAGTTTATCCGCCAGTACTAGCTCCTACAATGAGCAGTTCTTC.

V gene TRBV19 combines with J gene TRBJ1-2; 8 bases are shared with TRBD1. V was pared by 3 bases and J by 5 bases, with 8 bases of the junction left unmatched. The CDR3 contains 15 residues. Germline assignment: CDR1 LNHDA and CDR2 SQIVND (reference sequence). The CDR3 region is CASSMGPGGVYGYTF. For the CDR3, the DNA is TGTGCCAGTAGTATGGGGCCAGGGGGCGTGTATGGCTACACCTTC.

This clone was detected only a few times. The CDR3 coding sequence is TGTGCCACCAGCAGAACCGGGACAGCCTACAATGAGCAGTTCTTC. This translates into CATSRTGTAYNEQFF. The V and J genes are TRBV15 and TRBJ2-1, with 7 bases lining up with TRBD1. The CDR3 runs to 15 residues. J gave up 2 bases and V 2 bases, and 3 bases lay outside the gene matches. Germline V lookup: CDR1 LNHNV, CDR2 YYDKDF (reference sequence).

This CDR3 reads CASSPTPWGVEAFF. The DNA for the CDR3 is TGTGCCAGCTCACCCACACCCTGGGGCGTTGAAGCTTTCTTT. The chain employs TRBV18 and TRBJ1-1; perhaps TRBD1 as D (5 bases). V was trimmed by 3 bases and J by 7 bases, leaving 15 bases between them. The germline V gene has CDR1 KGHSH and CDR2 LQKENI. This CDR3 region has 14 residues.

J is TRBJ2-1 and V is TRBV18; 13 bases map to TRBD2. This CDR3 contains 18 residues. J was trimmed by 1 base and V by 3 bases; bases with no gene match: 6. CDR1 and CDR2 from the germline V gene are KGHSH and LQKENI. CDR3 nucleotide sequence: TGTGCCAGCTCACCCGAAGGACTAGCGGGGGAATCCTACAATGAGCAGTTCTTC. It is translated as CASSPEGLAGESYNEQFF. Filled out from reference TRBV18 and TRBJ2-1, the complete variable domain reads NAGVMQNPRHLVRRRGQEARLRCSPMKGHSHVYWYRQLPEEGLKFMVYLQKENIIDESGMPKERFSAEFPKEGPSILRIQQVVRGDSAAYFCASSPEGLAGESYNEQFFGPGTRLTVL.

The J gene is TRBJ1-2, the V gene TRBV6-8; the D is unclear. Germline V CDR1 and CDR2: MNHGY, SAAAGT. Deletions cut 5 bases from V and 6 bases from J, with 19 bases between. CDR3 length: 15 residues. DNA for the CDR3: TGTGCCAGCAGTAAACAGCTCCGACCGTTACATGGCTACACCTTC. Translated, it gives CASSKQLRPLHGYTF.